This T cell receptor beta chain comes out of a study of blood T cell repertoires in COVID-19. As for the study in general: Sites across the United States, Italy and Spain contributed samples from acute and convalescent COVID-19.

Germline trimming cut 3 bases from V and 7 bases from J; bases unmatched to any gene: 8. The CDR3 covers 16 residues. Germline V CDR1 and CDR2: PRHDT, FYEKMQ (reference sequence). Libraries were prepared by immunoSEQ multiplex PCR; TCRdb keeps only in-frame clonotypes and omits some of them. The table records approximately 69,000 clones, roughly 83% of them present only once. The chain links TRBV13 to TRBJ2-2; 10 nucleotides line up with TRBD2. The receptor's source is a woman older than 75 with acute or convalescent COVID-19. Specimen: peripheral blood. The CDR3 spells CASSFSGRSGVGELFF. CDR3 in DNA: TGTGCCAGCAGCTTTAGCGGGAGGTCCGGGGTCGGGGAGCTGTTTTTT.